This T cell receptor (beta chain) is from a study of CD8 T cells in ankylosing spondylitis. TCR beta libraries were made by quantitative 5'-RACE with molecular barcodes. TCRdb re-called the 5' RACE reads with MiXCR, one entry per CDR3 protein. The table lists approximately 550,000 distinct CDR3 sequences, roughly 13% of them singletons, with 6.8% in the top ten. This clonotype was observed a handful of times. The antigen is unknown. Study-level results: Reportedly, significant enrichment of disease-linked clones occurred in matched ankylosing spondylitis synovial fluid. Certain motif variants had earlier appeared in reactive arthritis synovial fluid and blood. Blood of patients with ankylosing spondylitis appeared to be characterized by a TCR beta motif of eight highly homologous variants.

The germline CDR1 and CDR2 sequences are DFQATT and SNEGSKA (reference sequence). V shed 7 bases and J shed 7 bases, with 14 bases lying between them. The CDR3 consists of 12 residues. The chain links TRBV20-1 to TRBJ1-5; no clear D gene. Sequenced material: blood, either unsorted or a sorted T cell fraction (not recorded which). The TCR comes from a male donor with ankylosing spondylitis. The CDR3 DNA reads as TGCAGTGTTCGAAGGGTCGGGCAGCCCCAGCATTTT. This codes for CSVRRVGQPQHF.